One TCR beta chain is described in this entry. Its antigen is undetermined. These data originate in a study of T-cell memory formation after mild COVID-19. CDR1 is LNHDA, CDR2 SQIVND, per germline (reference sequence). The CDR3 is made up of 15 amino acids. Trimming shortened V by 3 bases and J by 0 bases, and 6 bases separated the two germline ends. Findings and limits, study-wide: Clones contracting across day 15 to 85 had a balanced CD4/CD8 profile; later expanding clones leaned CD4+.

TCR alpha and TCR beta cDNA libraries carrying sample barcodes and UMIs were produced by 5'RACE using constant-segment primers. TCRdb re-derived calls from the 5' RACE reads in MiXCR, one entry per CDR3 protein. The table includes about 160,000 distinct CDR3 sequences, around a third detected once. This TCR was recovered from an adult woman who had mild COVID-19 (a few samples of this study predate the infection). Cell type and time point are not known. The chain uses TRBV19 and TRBJ2-6; no reliable D call. Sequenced material: PBMCs or a T cell subset sorted from them (not recorded which). In nucleotides, the CDR3 is TGTGCCAGTAGTATGGAAAGCTCTGGGGCCAACGTCCTGACTTTC. Protein product: CASSMESSGANVLTF.